Presented here are 9 T cell receptor beta chains from one specimen sequenced in a study of cytomegalovirus exposure and HLA in healthy donors. Researchers ran the PCR with 60 Vbeta and 13 Jbeta primers. Only in-frame clones appear in the TCRdb table, and some are missing; sequencing was by immunoSEQ multiplex PCR. The sample yields around 150,000 clones, about 83% seen once. Sequencing was done on a sample of PBMCs. The receptors were gathered from a woman aged 30 to 39 in good health and CMV-seronegative.

V and J are TRBV7-8 and TRBJ1-5; 7 bases map to TRBD1. The V and J ends lost 4 bases and 5 bases, in that order; junction bases with no gene match: 8. This CDR3 comprises 15 residues. Germline V CDR1 and CDR2: SGHVS, FQNEAQ. CDR3 DNA sequence: TGTGCCAGCAGCTCACAGACAGGGATTGATCAGCCCCAGCATTTT. It yields the protein CASSSQTGIDQPQHF.

This chain links TRBV11-2 with TRBJ1-3, with 8 bases lining up with TRBD1. The CDR3 runs 16 residues. Germline CDR1 and CDR2: SGHAT and FQNNGV. With V trimmed by 2 bases and J by 0 bases, 3 bases remained unmatched. Here the CDR3 reads CASSLPGTGSGNTIYF. The CDR3 coding sequence is TGTGCCAGCAGCTTACCCGGGACAGGCTCTGGAAACACCATATATTTT. The variable domain in full, completed from reference TRBV11-2 and TRBJ1-3, reads EAGVAQSPRYKIIEKRQSVAFWCNPISGHATLYWYQQILGQGPKLLIQFQNNGVVDDSQLPKDRFSAERLKGVDSTLKIQPAKLEDSAVYLCASSLPGTGSGNTIYFGEGSWLTVV.

This chain uses TRBV6-6 with TRBJ2-7, with D perhaps matching TRBD1 (6 bases). The ends were cut back, 7 bases at V and 0 bases at J, with 16 bases in the middle. The V gene's germline CDR1 is MNHNY and CDR2 SVGAGI (reference sequence). The CDR3 length is 15 residues. Here the CDR3 DNA reads TGTGCCAGCACCGAGGGGACATCAAGCTCCTACGAGCAGTACTTC. This gives the protein CASTEGTSSSYEQYF.

V is TRBV18 and J is TRBJ1-1, with TRBD1 identical over 9 bases. This CDR3 has 19 residues. In germline, CDR1 is KGHSH, CDR2 LQKENI. V dropped 6 bases and J dropped 0; count of bases not matched to a gene: 17. The CDR3 protein is CASSRSTGTGNLMNTEAFF. The DNA of the CDR3 is TGTGCCAGCTCGCGATCCACCGGGACAGGGAACCTTATGAACACTGAAGCTTTCTTT.

The V and J genes are TRBV7-9 and TRBJ1-2, with 7 bases aligning to TRBD1. V lost 4 bases, J lost 0 bases, and 2 bases stayed unmatched. This CDR3 contains 14 residues. Germline values: CDR1 SEHNR, CDR2 FQNEAQ (reference sequence). Here the CDR3 reads CASSSGQANYGYTF. CDR3 coding DNA: TGTGCCAGCAGCTCCGGACAGGCTAACTATGGCTACACCTTC.

This clone was seen a handful of times. V usage is TRBV6-1 and J usage is TRBJ1-6, with 10 bases that match TRBD1. The CDR3 is 17 residues long. Germline lookup yields CDR1 MNHNS and CDR2 SASEGT. V gave up 4 bases and J gave up 6 bases; unmatched junction bases: 9. The CDR3 spells CASSAPSGTGANSPLHF. The DNA for the CDR3 is TGTGCCAGCAGTGCCCCATCCGGGACAGGGGCTAATTCACCCCTCCACTTT.

The rearrangement links TRBV7-3 to TRBJ2-1; 8 bases match TRBD2. This CDR3 spans 14 amino acids. After removal of 4 bases from V and 5 bases from J, the junction contained 4 bases not matched to a gene. CDR1 is SGHTA and CDR2 is FQGTGA in the germline V gene. CDR3 nucleotide sequence: TGTGCCAGCAGCTCCAGCGGGGGAAACAATGAGCAGTTCTTC. Translated, it gives CASSSSGGNNEQFF.

This chain links TRBV9 with TRBJ2-7, with TRBD1 matching over 9 bases. The CDR3 loop spans 15 amino acids. CDR1 is SGDLS and CDR2 is YYNGEE in the germline V gene. With V trimmed by 3 bases and J by 3 bases, 7 bases remained unmatched. The CDR3 sequence: CASSATGGGDYEQYF. In DNA, the CDR3 is TGTGCCAGCAGCGCGACAGGGGGGGGCGACTACGAGCAGTACTTC.

The CDR3 DNA reads as TGCGCCAGCAGCTTGGGGACAGGGAGCTACAATGAGCAGTTCTTC. Protein product: CASSLGTGSYNEQFF. The rearrangement joins TRBV5-1 to TRBJ2-1; 8 bases agree with TRBD1. Germline V gene sequence: CDR1 SGHRS, CDR2 YFSETQ. The ends lost 0 bases at V and 3 bases at J; junction bases unmatched: 2. The CDR3 spans 15 residues. The full variable domain, completed using reference TRBV5-1 and TRBJ2-1, is KAGVTQTPRYLIKTRGQQVTLSCSPISGHRSVSWYQQTPGQGLQFLFEYFSETQRNKGNFPGRFSGRQFSNSRSEMNVSTLELGDSALYLCASSLGTGSYNEQFFGPGTRLTVL.